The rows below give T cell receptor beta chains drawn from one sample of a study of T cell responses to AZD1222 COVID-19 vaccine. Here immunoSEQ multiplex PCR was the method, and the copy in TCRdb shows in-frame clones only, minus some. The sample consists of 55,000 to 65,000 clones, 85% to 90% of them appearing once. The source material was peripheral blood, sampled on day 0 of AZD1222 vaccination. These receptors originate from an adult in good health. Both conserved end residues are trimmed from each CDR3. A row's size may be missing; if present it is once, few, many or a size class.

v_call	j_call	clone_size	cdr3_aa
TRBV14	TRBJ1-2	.	ASSQEDFYGYT
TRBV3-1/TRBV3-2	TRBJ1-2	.	ASSQDWGRAYGYT
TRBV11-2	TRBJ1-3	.	ASSLVPPGVSGNTIY
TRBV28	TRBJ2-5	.	ASHVGRGLWETQY
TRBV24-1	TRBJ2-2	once	ATSDLPGRGQGAPGELF
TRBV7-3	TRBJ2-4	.	ASSFSGTAKNIQY
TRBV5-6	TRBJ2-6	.	ASSLEATGANVLT
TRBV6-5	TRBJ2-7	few	ASSYERYNYEQY
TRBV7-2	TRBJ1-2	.	ASSLAGFLGGVDGYT
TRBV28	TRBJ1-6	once	ASSRLRVNSPLH
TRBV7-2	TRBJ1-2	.	ASSLGENYGYT
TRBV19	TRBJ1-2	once	ASMRQGSLGYT
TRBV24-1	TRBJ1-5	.	ATSDRTGRQPQH
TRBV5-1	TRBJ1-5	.	ASSLRTGGDQPQH
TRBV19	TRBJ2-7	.	ATTPYGGSSYEQY
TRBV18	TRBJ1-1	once	ASSPSAAANTEAF
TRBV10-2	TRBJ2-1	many	ASRIPTAFYNEQF
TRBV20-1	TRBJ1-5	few	SASIVTGQPQH
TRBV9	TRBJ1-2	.	ASSETGTGIGGYT
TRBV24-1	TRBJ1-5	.	ATSDSFSGKPNQPQH
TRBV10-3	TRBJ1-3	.	AIREQDDTIY
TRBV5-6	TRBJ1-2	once	ASSLMGGYGYT
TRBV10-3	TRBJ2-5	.	AISVGLAQETQY
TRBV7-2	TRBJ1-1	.	ASSLQRGIGRNTEAF
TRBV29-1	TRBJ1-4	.	SAGPGQGTPTNEKLF
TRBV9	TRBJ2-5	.	ASSVAPIGGLGRETQY